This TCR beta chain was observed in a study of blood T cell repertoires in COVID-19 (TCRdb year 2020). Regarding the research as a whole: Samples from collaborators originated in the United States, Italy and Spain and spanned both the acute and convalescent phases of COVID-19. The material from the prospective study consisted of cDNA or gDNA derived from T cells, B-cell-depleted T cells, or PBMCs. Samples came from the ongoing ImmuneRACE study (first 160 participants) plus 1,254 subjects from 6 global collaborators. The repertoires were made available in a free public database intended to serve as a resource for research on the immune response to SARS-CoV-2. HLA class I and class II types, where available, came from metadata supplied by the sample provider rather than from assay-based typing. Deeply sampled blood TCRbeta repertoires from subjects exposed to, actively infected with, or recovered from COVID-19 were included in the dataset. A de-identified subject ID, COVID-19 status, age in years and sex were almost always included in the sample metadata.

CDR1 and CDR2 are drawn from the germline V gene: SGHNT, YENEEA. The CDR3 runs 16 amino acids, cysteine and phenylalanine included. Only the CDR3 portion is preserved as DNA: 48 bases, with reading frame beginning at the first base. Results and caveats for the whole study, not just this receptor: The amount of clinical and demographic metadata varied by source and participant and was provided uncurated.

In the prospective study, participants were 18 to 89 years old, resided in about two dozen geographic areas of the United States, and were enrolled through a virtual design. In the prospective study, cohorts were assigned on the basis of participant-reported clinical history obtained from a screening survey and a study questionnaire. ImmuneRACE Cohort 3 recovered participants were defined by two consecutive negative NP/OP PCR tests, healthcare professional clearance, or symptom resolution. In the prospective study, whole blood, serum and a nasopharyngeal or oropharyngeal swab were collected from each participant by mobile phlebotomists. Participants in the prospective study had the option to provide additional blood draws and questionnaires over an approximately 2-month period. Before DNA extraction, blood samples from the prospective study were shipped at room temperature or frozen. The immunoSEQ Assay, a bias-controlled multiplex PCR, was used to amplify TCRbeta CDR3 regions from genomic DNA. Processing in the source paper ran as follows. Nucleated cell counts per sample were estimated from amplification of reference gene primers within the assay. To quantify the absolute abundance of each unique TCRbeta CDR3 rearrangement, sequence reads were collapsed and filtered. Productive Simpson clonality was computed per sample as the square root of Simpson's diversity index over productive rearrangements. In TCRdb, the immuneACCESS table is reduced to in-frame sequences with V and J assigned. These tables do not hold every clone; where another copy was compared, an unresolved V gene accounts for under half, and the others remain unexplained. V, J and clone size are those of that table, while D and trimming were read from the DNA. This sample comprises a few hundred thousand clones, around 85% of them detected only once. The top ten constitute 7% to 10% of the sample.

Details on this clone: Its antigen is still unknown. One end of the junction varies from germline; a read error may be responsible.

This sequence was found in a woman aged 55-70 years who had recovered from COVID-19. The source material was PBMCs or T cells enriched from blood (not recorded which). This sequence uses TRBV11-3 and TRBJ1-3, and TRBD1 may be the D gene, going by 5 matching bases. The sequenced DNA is TGTGCCAGCAGCTTAGGGGGACTGACCTCTGGAAACGCCATATATTTT. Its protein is CASSLGGLTSGNAIYF.